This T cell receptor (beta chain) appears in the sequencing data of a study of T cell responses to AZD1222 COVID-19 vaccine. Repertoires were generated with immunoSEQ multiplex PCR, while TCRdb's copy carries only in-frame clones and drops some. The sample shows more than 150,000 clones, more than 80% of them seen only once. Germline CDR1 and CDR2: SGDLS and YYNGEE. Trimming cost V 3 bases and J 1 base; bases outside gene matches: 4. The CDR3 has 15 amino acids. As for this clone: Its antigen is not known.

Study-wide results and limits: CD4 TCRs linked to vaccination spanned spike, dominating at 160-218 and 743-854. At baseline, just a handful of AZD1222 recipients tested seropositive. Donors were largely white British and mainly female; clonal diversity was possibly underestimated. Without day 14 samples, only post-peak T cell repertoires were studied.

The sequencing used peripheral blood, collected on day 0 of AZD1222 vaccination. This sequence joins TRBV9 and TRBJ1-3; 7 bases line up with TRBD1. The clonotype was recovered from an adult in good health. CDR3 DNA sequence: TGTGCCAGCAGCGACGGGACAGTGTCTGGAAACACCATATATTTT. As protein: CASSDGTVSGNTIYF.